A single sample gave rise to the 30 T cell receptor beta chains below, sequenced in a study of T cells expressing NK-cell markers. Reprocessing the 5' RACE reads, TCRdb reports a single entry for every CDR3 protein and omits DNA. This table lists 550,000 to 600,000 distinct CDR3 sequences. Material: blood T cells: a sorted CD56 or NKG2C T cell subset, CD4+ or CD8+ T cells, or bulk PBMC T cells (not recorded which). These TCRs come from a man younger than 35 in good health.

The chain joins TRBV5-1 to TRBJ2-7; as DNA is missing, the TRBD1 call by TCRdb cannot be tested. The germline V gene has CDR1 SGHRS and CDR2 YFSETQ. The length of the CDR3 is 15 residues. CDR3 residues: CASSLVWTGADEQYF. Variable domain in full (rest from reference TRBV5-1 and TRBJ2-7): KAGVTQTPRYLIKTRGQQVTLSCSPISGHRSVSWYQQTPGQGLQFLFEYFSETQRNKGNFPGRFSGRQFSNSRSEMNVSTLELGDSALYLCASSLVWTGADEQYFGPGTRLTVT.

The chain couples TRBV7-9 to TRBJ2-7; TCRdb's D gene call, TRBD1, goes unchecked for lack of DNA. CDR1 is SEHNR and CDR2 is FQNEAQ in the germline V gene (reference sequence). The CDR3 covers 14 residues. CDR3 in amino acids: CASEMGTVTSEQYF.

The rearrangement joins TRBV5-1 to TRBJ2-2; no DNA is available, so the TRBD2 call from TCRdb remains unchecked. Looked up from germline, CDR1 is SGHRS and CDR2 is YFSETQ. The CDR3 covers 16 residues. CDR3 residues: CASSDRSGLNTGELFF.

The CDR3 loop reads CSAISGGPHYEQYF. The chain joins TRBV20-1 to TRBJ2-7; as DNA is missing, the TRBD2 call by TCRdb cannot be tested. Germline CDR1 reads DFQATT; CDR2 reads SNEGSKA (reference sequence). CDR3 length: 14 amino acids.

The rearrangement uses TRBV20-1 and TRBJ1-1; lacking DNA, the TRBD1 call made by TCRdb goes unchecked. CDR1 is DFQATT and CDR2 is SNEGSKA in the germline V gene (reference sequence). The CDR3 totals 16 residues. The CDR3 region is CSARGGIGGSNTEAFF.

The chain links TRBV5-1 to TRBJ2-6; no DNA is available, so the TRBD2 call from TCRdb remains unchecked. The germline CDR1 and CDR2 sequences are SGHRS and YFSETQ. CDR3 length equals 20 residues. CDR3 protein: CASSPRTSGIIASGANVLTF.

The chain employs TRBV4-3 and TRBJ2-3. The CDR3 contains 14 residues. In germline, CDR1 is LGHNA, CDR2 YSLEER. The CDR3 reads CASSQDQQTDTQYF.

The chain recombines TRBV7-2 with TRBJ1-1. CDR1 and CDR2 from the germline V gene are SGHTA and FQGNSA. The CDR3 extends over 14 amino acids. CDR3 region: CASSSSGGWTEAFF.

The chain has TRBV5-1 and TRBJ1-2; absent DNA, TCRdb's TRBD1 call cannot be checked. The CDR3 spans 14 residues. Germline-derived CDR1 and CDR2 are SGHRS and YFSETQ. CDR3 sequence reads: CASSWTGTGGGYTF.

This chain's CDR3 is CASSWERSGELFF. The V gene is TRBV11-2, the J gene TRBJ2-2; the D gene TCRdb calls, TRBD1, cannot be checked with no DNA. The CDR3 spans 13 residues. From germline, CDR1 is SGHAT and CDR2 FQNNGV.

The CDR3 region is CSARMLAGEGVTGELFF. The chain has TRBV20-1 and TRBJ2-2; TCRdb selects TRBD2, and the lack of DNA leaves this call unchecked. The CDR3 length is 17 residues. From germline, CDR1 is DFQATT and CDR2 SNEGSKA (reference sequence).

The V and J genes are TRBV3-1 and TRBJ2-2; TCRdb proposes TRBD2, but this gene call is untestable without DNA. Germline CDR1 is LGHDT and CDR2 is YNNKEL (reference sequence). The CDR3 is 16 amino acids. CDR3 loop: CASSQIAGVHTGELFF.

The chain couples TRBV29-1 to TRBJ2-2; TCRdb lists TRBD2, though no DNA is available to test this call. CDR3 length: 14 amino acids. The germline V gene has CDR1 SQVTM and CDR2 ANQGSEA. CDR3 loop: CSGSGEMGTGELFF.

J is TRBJ1-3 and V is TRBV19. This CDR3 is built from 11 residues. Germline CDR1 reads LNHDA; CDR2 reads SQIVND (reference sequence). The CDR3: CASSMGYTIYF.

The V and J genes are TRBV9 and TRBJ1-3. The CDR3 spans 15 residues. From germline, CDR1 is SGDLS and CDR2 YYNGEE. CDR3: CASSAGTGPGNTIYF.

The chain has TRBV7-9 and TRBJ2-3; the TCRdb D gene call, TRBD1, has no DNA to confirm it. Germline CDR1 SEHNR, CDR2 FQNEAQ (reference sequence). There are 15 residues in the CDR3. The CDR3 here is CASTPLRASTDTQYF.

This sequence joins TRBV27 and TRBJ2-1; without DNA, the TCRdb call of TRBD2 cannot be checked. Germline CDR1 is MNHEY and CDR2 is SMNVEV (reference sequence). CDR3 length: 16 amino acids. This CDR3 reads CASSLPTSGSPNEQFF.

The chain carries TRBV5-1 and TRBJ2-2. The CDR3 is 14 amino acids. The germline CDR1 and CDR2 sequences are SGHRS and YFSETQ. CDR3 amino acids: CASMESVNTGELFF.

This rearrangement joins TRBV28 to TRBJ2-5; absent DNA, TCRdb's TRBD1 call cannot be checked. Per the germline V gene, CDR1 is MDHEN and CDR2 is SYDVKM. CDR3 length: 13 residues. The chain's CDR3 is CASSHREPQTQYF.

J is TRBJ2-1 and V is TRBV20-1; TCRdb indicates TRBD2, and absent DNA this call remains unverified. The CDR3 runs 15 residues. The germline V gene encodes CDR1 DFQATT and CDR2 SNEGSKA (reference sequence). This CDR3 reads CSARDRGTRLNEQFF.

This chain links TRBV11-2 with TRBJ2-5. There are 11 residues in the CDR3. The V gene's germline CDR1 is SGHAT and CDR2 FQNNGV. This CDR3 is CASREDETQYF.

The CDR3 region is CASSAGEGNSPLHF. The J gene is TRBJ1-6, the V gene TRBV9. The CDR3 is 14 residues long. CDR1 and CDR2 from the germline V gene are SGDLS and YYNGEE.

V gene TRBV9 combines with J gene TRBJ2-2; with no DNA, the TCRdb D assignment of TRBD1 cannot be verified. Germline V lookup: CDR1 SGDLS, CDR2 YYNGEE. The CDR3 is 14 amino acids. The CDR3 sequence is CASSGQGFGGELFF.

The rearrangement links TRBV20-1 to TRBJ2-2; as DNA is missing, the TRBD2 call by TCRdb cannot be tested. CDR1 DFQATT and CDR2 SNEGSKA come from the germline V gene (reference sequence). The CDR3 spans 15 residues. CDR3 residues: CSARDREGHTGELFF.

V gene TRBV25-1 combines with J gene TRBJ2-1. The CDR3 is 15 residues long. Germline values: CDR1 MGHDK, CDR2 SYGVNS. The CDR3 protein is CASSAAFNSYNEQFF.

The chain is built from TRBV4-3 and TRBJ2-2. There are 16 residues in the CDR3. Germline loops: CDR1 LGHNA, CDR2 YSLEER. The CDR3 reads CASSLSPGSNTGELFF.

The chain links TRBV4-1 to TRBJ2-1. Germline CDR1 reads MGHRA; CDR2 reads YSYEKL. This CDR3 is 16 amino acids long. This CDR3 reads CASSQTAEVVYNEQFF.

The rearrangement joins TRBV11-2 to TRBJ2-7; TCRdb's D call of TRBD2 is untestable without DNA. There are 14 residues in the CDR3. The V gene's germline CDR1 is SGHAT and CDR2 FQNNGV. CDR3 residues: CASSSRRVPYEQYF.

The chain uses TRBV9 and TRBJ2-5; TCRdb's assignment of TRBD2 cannot be checked, as there is no DNA. The CDR3 consists of 18 residues. The germline V gene encodes CDR1 SGDLS and CDR2 YYNGEE. The CDR3 here is CASSSGTVASGSGETQYF.

The chain couples TRBV6-5 to TRBJ1-3; without DNA, the TCRdb call of TRBD1 cannot be checked. The CDR3 contains 17 residues. The germline CDR1 and CDR2 sequences are MNHEY and SVGAGI. The CDR3 is CASSYGASLTSGNTIYF.